This T cell receptor beta chain was documented in a study of human versus mouse CDR3 diversity and MHC coevolution. Study information: Each sample yielded roughly 5.5 x 10^6 to 1.7 x 10^7 valid reads. General study points: Compared with mice, human CDR3s carried more deletions and insertions on average. Clonal inequality was lowest in two of the three human donors.

TCRdb's copy holds only in-frame clones and misses some; the assay was immunoSEQ multiplex PCR. Here the sample spans about 77,000 clones, about nine tenths being singletons. CDR3 size: 17 residues. The V gene lost 0 bases and the J gene lost 1 base, with 15 bases spanning the gap. Germline CDR1 and CDR2: LNHNV and YYDKDF (reference sequence). This clone has a single count. Antigen: not known. The chain combines TRBV15 with TRBJ1-1, with D perhaps TRBD1 (6 bases). Source material: naive CD4+ T cells from blood. Indicated subset: CD45RO-negative CD62L-positive naive CD4 T cells. The sequence was obtained from a person aged 25 to 69 in good health. The CDR3 bases are TGTGCCACCAGCAGAGATGGCCCGTCGACAGGGAACACTGAAGCTTTCTTT. This sequence encodes CATSRDGPSTGNTEAFF.